The present TCR beta chain was sequenced within a study of PD-L1 blockade in urothelial cancer. The wider study: Blood drawn 3 weeks (second dose) and 6 weeks after treatment start was analyzed.

Time point meaning: peripheral blood 6 weeks after treatment start. This CDR3 is built from 12 residues. Germline loops: CDR1 SEHNR, CDR2 FQNEAQ (reference sequence). Germline trimming cut 5 bases from V and 8 bases from J; bases unmatched to any gene: 3. TCRdb's copy holds only in-frame clones and misses some; the assay was immunoSEQ multiplex PCR. This sample has some 48,000 clones; approximately 83% occur once, and the top ten carry about 10%. The source material was PBMCs, sampled around atezolizumab (anti-PD-L1) treatment. The chain is built from TRBV7-9 and TRBJ2-1; 7 bases match TRBD1. The sequence derives from a man in his 60s with urothelial cancer. The CDR3 DNA sequence: TGTGCCAGCAGCGTTCAGGGGGATGAGCAGTTCTTC. Protein sequence: CASSVQGDEQFF.